This record concerns one T cell receptor beta chain sequence. Its antigen is unknown. Base qualities are not recorded, but no much larger clone differs from it by a single base. The collaborating institutions used their own protocols to collect whole blood in K2EDTA tubes. For TCRbeta analysis, collaborators shipped samples as frozen whole blood, isolated PBMCs, or DNA extracted from either of those sample types. Counted from cysteine to phenylalanine, this CDR3 has 12 amino acids. Here the CDR3 DNA is all that survives: 36 bases in frame from base 1. V is clipped by 5 bases and J by 7 bases, and the sequence between their germline boundaries is 12 bases long. Per the germline V gene (reference sequence), GTSNPN is the CDR1 and SVGIG is the CDR2. The sample comes from a study of blood T cell repertoires in COVID-19 (dated by TCRdb to about 2020). Looking at the study overall: Collaborator samples came from the United States, Italy and Spain and covered acute and convalescent phases of COVID-19. The material from the prospective study consisted of cDNA or gDNA derived from T cells, B-cell-depleted T cells, or PBMCs. Subjects who had been exposed to COVID-19, were actively infected with it, or had recovered from it provided the deeply sampled blood TCRbeta repertoires that made up the dataset. The repertoires were released in a freely available public database meant as a resource for research on the immune response to SARS-CoV-2. Samples were obtained from the ongoing ImmuneRACE study (first 160 participants) and from approximately 1,200 subjects provided by 6 global collaborators. Nearly every sample came with metadata listing a de-identified subject ID, COVID-19 status, age in years and sex. Where HLA class I and class II types were available, the types were taken from metadata supplied by the sample provider, not from assay-based typing.

TCRbeta CDR3 regions were amplified from genomic DNA by means of the immunoSEQ Assay, a bias-controlled multiplex PCR. Regarding the original processing steps: Within the assay, amplification of reference gene primers was used to estimate how many nucleated cells each sample contained. To quantify the absolute abundance of each unique TCRbeta CDR3 rearrangement, sequence reads were collapsed and filtered. For each sample, productive Simpson clonality was calculated as the square root of Simpson's diversity index over productive rearrangements. This is the immuneACCESS table as TCRdb keeps it, with only in-frame sequences that have V and J called. A part of the clones is gone; compared with another copy, unresolved V genes explain less than half, and the rest is unexplained. V, J and clone size are taken as reported in that table, and D and trimming were inferred from the DNA itself. Counted in this sample were 90,000 to 110,000 clones; around four fifths of them appeared once. The top ten clones comprise 15% to 20% of the sample.

Points the paper makes about the study in general: How much clinical and demographic metadata was included differed by source and by participant, and the metadata was provided uncurated.

Input material: peripheral blood. The clonotype was recovered from a woman aged 60-75 years with acute or convalescent COVID-19. Rearrangement joined TRBV30 to TRBJ2-1, and perhaps TRBD2 as D gene, on 5 matching bases. Read as DNA, the sequence is TGTGCCTGGGAGAGGAGGCGGAATGAGCAGTTCTTC. Its protein product is CAWERRRNEQFF.